The 28 T cell receptor beta chains presented below share a single source sample, sequenced in a study of tissue T cells after allogeneic stem cell transplantation. The sample's time point: mouse harvest day 14 after allogeneic transplant. Mouse grafts combined 10^7 T-cell-depleted bone marrow cells with 10^6 splenic CD5+ T cells. TCRdb's copy holds only in-frame clones and misses some; the assay was immunoSEQ multiplex PCR. The sample yields over 7,000 clones, around 34% seen once. Material for sequencing was skin. These receptors were collected from a female BALB/c mouse given C57BL/6 T cells with graft-versus-host disease after an allogeneic hematopoietic cell transplant.

As for this clone: The listed genes are named as in mouse. Read coverage stops 1 residue before the CDR3 terminus; the germline J gene supplies the remainder. V is TRBV26 and J is TRBJ2-3; D perhaps matches TRBD1 (6 bases). The germline V gene has CDR1 KGHPV and CDR2 FQNQEV (reference sequence). CDR3 size: 14 residues. Between the trimmed V and J ends, which lost 4 bases and 0 bases, there was a span of 8 bases. CDR3: CASSRTVSAETLYF. CDR3 bases read: TGTGCCAGCAGTCGGACAGTTAGTGCAGAAACGCTGTAT. Full variable domain (outside the CDR3, taken from reference TRBV26 and TRBJ2-3): NSKVIQTPRYLVKGQGQKAKMRCIPEKGHPVVFWYQQNKNNEFKFLINFQNQEVLQQIDMTEKRFSAECPSNSPCSLEIQSSEAGDSALYLCASSRTVSAETLYFGSGTRLTVL.

This clone is termed medium-sized. Gene names are the mouse ones. The observed sequence ends 1 residue before the CDR3 terminus, with the missing tail filled in from the germline J gene. The chain links TRBV19 to TRBJ2-1; D is perhaps TRBD2 (7 bases). The ends were cut back, 1 base at V and 4 bases at J, with 9 bases in the middle. CDR1 is FNHDT and CDR2 is SITEND in the germline V gene (reference sequence). This CDR3 comprises 14 residues. The sequenced part of the CDR3 DNA is TGTGCCAGCAGTATACTGGGGGCATATGCTGAGCAGTTC. Its translation is CASSILGAYAEQF. The CDR3 in its entirety is CASSILGAYAEQFF.

Remarks on this clone: Gene names refer to mouse genes. The read terminates 1 residue ahead of where the CDR3 ends, so the germline J gene completes it. The chain combines TRBV13-3 with TRBJ1-1; D perhaps matches TRBD1 (5 bases). Per the germline V gene, CDR1 is NNHDY and CDR2 is SYVADS. Between the trimmed V and J ends, which lost 3 bases and 1 base, there was a span of 10 bases. CDR3 length: 14 amino acids. The CDR3 DNA, read in part, is TGTGCCAGCAGTGCCTGGAGGGGAAACACAGAAGTCTTC. Translating it yields CASSAWRGNTEVF. The whole CDR3 protein is CASSAWRGNTEVFF.

As regards this clone: Gene names denote mouse genes. The sequence runs out 1 residue before the end of the CDR3; the remainder is reconstructed from the germline J gene. This chain joins TRBV3 and TRBJ2-4; 7 bases are shared with TRBD2. Germline-derived CDR1 and CDR2 are SNHLY and FYNGKV (reference sequence). V trimming: 4 bases; J trimming: 0 bases; junction bases outside the gene matches: 1. The CDR3 has 14 amino acids. The CDR3 sequence is CASSSDWSQNTLYF. The CDR3 DNA, read in part, is TGTGCCAGCAGCTCGGACTGGAGTCAAAACACCTTGTAC. The whole variable domain, filled in from reference TRBV3 and TRBJ2-4, reads GPKVLQIPSHQIIDMGQMVTLNCDPVSNHLYFYWYKQILGQQMEFLVNFYNGKVMEKSKLFKDQFSVERPDGSYFTLKIQPTALEDSAVYFCASSSDWSQNTLYFGAGTRLSVL.

Points on this clone: Gene names are the mouse ones. CDR3 protein: CASSLGQGASAETLYF. Incomplete CDR3 DNA: TGTGCCAGCAGTCTGGGACAGGGGGCTAGTGCAGAAACGCTGTAT. The V call is TRBV26, the J call TRBJ2-3, with 11 nucleotides matching TRBD1. The CDR3 end is not reached by the read, which stops 1 residue before it; the germline J gene fills it in. The CDR3 has 16 residues. V trimming: 2 bases; J trimming: 0 bases; junction bases outside the gene matches: 1. In germline, CDR1 is KGHPV, CDR2 FQNQEV (reference sequence).

This clone is judged medium-sized. Gene names and germline refer to mouse. Read data end 1 residue before the CDR3 end; the end is taken from the germline J gene. This chain joins TRBV16 and TRBJ1-2; D possibly corresponds to TRBD1 (5 bases). V lost 2 bases and J 1 base, leaving 5 bases between the germline ends. Germline CDR1 SGHSA, CDR2 FRNQAP. The CDR3 has 13 amino acids. CDR3 sequence: CASSLQGNSDYTF. The CDR3 DNA, read in part, is TGTGCAAGCAGCTTACAGGGAAACTCCGACTACACC.

This clone is medium-sized (0.01 to 0.1%) within its sample. Genes and germline are mouse. The read terminates 1 residue ahead of where the CDR3 ends, so the germline J gene completes it. V gene TRBV26 combines with J gene TRBJ1-4; the D gene is possibly TRBD1 (5 bases). The V and J ends lost 0 bases and 1 base respectively, with 6 bases between them. The CDR3 is 15 amino acids. Germline CDR1 KGHPV, CDR2 FQNQEV (reference sequence). The CDR3 loop is CASSLSGHSNERLFF. CDR3 DNA, as far as it was read: TGTGCCAGCAGTCTGTCAGGACATTCCAACGAAAGATTATTT.

With regard to this clone: Mouse gene names and germline throughout. The CDR3 end falls 1 residue outside the read, so it is completed with the germline J gene. The J gene is TRBJ1-4, the V gene TRBV23; the table's D call TRBD1 went unverified against the DNA. The germline V gene has CDR1 KGHTA and CDR2 FQNQQP. This CDR3 region has 14 residues. The CDR3: CSSSQTLSNERLFF. The part of the CDR3 DNA that was read is TGCTCCAGCAGTCAGACACTTTCCAACGAAAGATTATTT. Full variable domain (missing parts from reference TRBV23 and TRBJ1-4): DAAVTQKPRYLIKMKGQEAEMKCIPEKGHTAVFWYQQKQSKELKFLIYFQNQQPLDQIDMVKERFSAVCPSSSLCSLGIRTCEAEDSALYLCSSSQTLSNERLFFGHGTKLSVL.

This clone was seen a handful of times. Gene names denote mouse genes. The read ends 1 residue shy of where the CDR3 ends; the end is completed using the germline J gene. This chain connects TRBV16 to TRBJ1-1; TRBD1 matches at 9 bases. Trimming removed 0 bases from V and 3 bases from J; junction bases left unmatched: 5. CDR1 is SGHSA, CDR2 FRNQAP, per germline. There are 16 residues in the CDR3. The sequenced part of the CDR3 DNA is TGTGCAAGCAGCTTAGATAGAGGACAGGGGTACACAGAAGTCTTC. Amino acid sequence: CASSLDRGQGYTEVF. The entire CDR3 reads CASSLDRGQGYTEVFF.

In the case of this clone: The gene names here belong to mouse. The CDR3 end is not reached by the read, which stops 1 residue before it; the germline J gene fills it in. The rearrangement joins TRBV17 to TRBJ1-1; TRBD1 matches 10 bases. V lost 6 bases and J lost 10; bases outside the gene matches: 11. The CDR3 consists of 14 residues. Germline V gives CDR1 MNHDT, CDR2 YYDKIL. This CDR3 reads CASSLRDRGPRVFF. The CDR3 DNA, read in part, is TGTGCTAGCAGCCTTCGGGACAGGGGCCCTAGAGTCTTC.

As concerns this clone: Genes here carry mouse names. The read ends 1 residue shy of where the CDR3 ends; the end is completed using the germline J gene. The chain couples TRBV3 to TRBJ1-3, with 8 bases matching TRBD1. The junction had 0 bases not matched to a gene; V was cut back by 1 base and J by 4 bases. The germline V gene has CDR1 SNHLY and CDR2 FYNGKV (reference sequence). This CDR3 region has 14 residues. CDR3 sequence reads: CASSLGTGGNTLYF. The CDR3 bases that were read are TGTGCCAGCAGCTTAGGGACAGGGGGAAATACGCTCTAT. The full variable domain, with the rest looked up from reference TRBV3 and TRBJ1-3, is GPKVLQIPSHQIIDMGQMVTLNCDPVSNHLYFYWYKQILGQQMEFLVNFYNGKVMEKSKLFKDQFSVERPDGSYFTLKIQPTALEDSAVYFCASSLGTGGNTLYFGEGSRLIVV.

This clone is medium-sized (0.01 to 0.1%) in the sample. These gene names are mouse names. The read is 1 residue too short to cover the CDR3 end, so that end is filled in from the germline J gene. This chain connects TRBV23 to TRBJ2-4. This CDR3 contains 12 residues. Germline V lookup: CDR1 KGHTA, CDR2 FQNQQP. The covered CDR3 bases are TGCTCCAGCAGTCAAGGGGGAGGCACCTTGTAC. Translated, it gives CSSSQGGGTLY. The full CDR3 is CSSSQGGGTLYF.

Of note for this clone: Gene labels here are mouse ones. The covered CDR3 bases are TGTGCCAGCAGTCTGGGGGGGTCCTTCTCCTATGAACAGTAC. Protein sequence: CASSLGGSFSYEQY. The full-length CDR3 reads as CASSLGGSFSYEQYF. The V call is TRBV26, the J call TRBJ2-7; the D gene is possibly TRBD2 (6 bases). The read falls 1 residue short of the CDR3 end, and the missing part is taken from the germline J gene. The germline CDR1 and CDR2 sequences are KGHPV and FQNQEV (reference sequence). CDR3 length equals 15 residues. V dropped 2 bases and J dropped 0 bases, with 11 bases sitting between them.

This clone was detected a few times. The gene names given are mouse names. The read halts 1 residue ahead of the CDR3 end, with the missing end drawn from the germline J gene. V gene TRBV26 combines with J gene TRBJ2-1; D perhaps matches TRBD1 (5 bases). Trimming took 3 bases from V and 9 from J, leaving 6 bases between them. Germline-derived CDR1 and CDR2 are KGHPV and FQNQEV (reference sequence). CDR3 length equals 11 residues. The CDR3 reads CASSLQGEQFF. The CDR3 DNA, read in part, is TGTGCCAGCAGTCTTCAGGGTGAGCAGTTC.

As regards this clone: The genes and germline here are from mouse. The read terminates 1 residue ahead of where the CDR3 ends, so the germline J gene completes it. This sequence joins TRBV26 and TRBJ2-3, with TRBD1 as a possible D gene (6 bases). From germline, CDR1 is KGHPV and CDR2 FQNQEV (reference sequence). This CDR3 is built from 13 residues. Trimming removed 7 bases at V and 1 base at J, with 9 bases between. The sequenced CDR3 bases are TGTGCCAGCACCCACAGGGGTGCAGAAACGCTGTAT. It yields the protein CASTHRGAETLY. The full-length CDR3 reads as CASTHRGAETLYF.

For this clone: Genes and germline are mouse. Sequencing ends 1 residue short of the CDR3 end; the germline J gene provides the rest. This chain joins TRBV15 and TRBJ2-7, with 10 bases fitting TRBD2. The germline CDR1 and CDR2 sequences are SGHND and FRSKSL. The CDR3 has 14 amino acids. V was clipped by 1 base and J by 4 bases; unmatched bases: 1. CDR3 loop: CASSLGTGGYEQYF. The CDR3 DNA, read in part, is TGTGCCAGCAGTTTAGGGACTGGGGGTTATGAACAGTAC.

Remarks on this clone: Gene names are mouse gene names. The sequenced fragment ends 1 residue before the CDR3 boundary, so the rest is inferred from the germline J gene. The rearrangement links TRBV4 to TRBJ2-7, with 7 bases aligning to TRBD1. The CDR3 length is 11 residues. The J segment lost 6 bases and the V segment lost 5 bases, leaving 1 base of the junction unmatched. Germline V gene sequence: CDR1 LGHDT, CDR2 YNNKQL (reference sequence). This CDR3 is CASSRDSEQYF. The DNA read from the CDR3 is TGTGCCAGCAGCCGGGACAGTGAACAGTAC.

By sample share, this clone is medium-sized. All gene names here are mouse names. The DNA ends 1 residue before the CDR3 does, and the rest of the CDR3 is filled in from the germline J gene. The chain has TRBV19 and TRBJ2-7; 10 bases agree with TRBD2. V was clipped by 4 bases and J by 6 bases; unmatched bases: 7. The V gene's germline CDR1 is FNHDT and CDR2 SITEND (reference sequence). This CDR3 region has 14 residues. CDR3 residues: CASSSPWGGAEQYF. The part of the CDR3 DNA that was read is TGTGCCAGCAGTTCTCCCTGGGGGGGCGCTGAACAGTAC.

This clone showed up just a few times. Gene names are the mouse ones. Coverage ceases 1 residue before the CDR3 finishes, and the germline J gene fills in the end. The chain has TRBV16 and TRBJ2-5; D is unresolved. Germline loops: CDR1 SGHSA, CDR2 FRNQAP. This CDR3 contains 13 residues. The ends were cut back, 3 bases at V and 0 bases at J, with 4 bases in the middle. The CDR3 bases that were read are TGTGCAAGCAGCTTTACTAACCAAGACACCCAGTAC. Translated, it gives CASSFTNQDTQY. The CDR3 as a whole reads CASSFTNQDTQYF.

Concerning this clone: Gene names follow the mouse nomenclature. From the germline J gene comes the end of the CDR3, since the read stops 1 residue before it. The rearrangement joins TRBV16 to TRBJ1-3; possibly TRBD1 for D (6 bases). The V end lost 4 bases, the J end lost 0 bases, and 7 bases lay between the germline ends. Germline V gene lookup returns CDR1 SGHSA and CDR2 FRNQAP. The CDR3 runs to 14 residues. This chain's CDR3 is CASSYRDSGNTLYF. CDR3 DNA, as far as it was read: TGTGCAAGCAGCTACAGGGATTCTGGAAATACGCTCTAT.

About this clone: The gene names given are mouse names. Read sequence stops 1 residue before the CDR3 end, and the germline J gene provides the missing end. The chain employs TRBV5 and TRBJ2-7, with 11 positions matching TRBD2. CDR3 length equals 15 residues. Unmatched junction bases numbered 9, after V lost 4 bases and J lost 7 bases. Per the germline V gene, CDR1 is LGHNA and CDR2 is YNLKQL (reference sequence). Partial CDR3 DNA: TGTGCCAGCAGCCGACCGGGACTGGGGGTCCTGGAACAGTAC. Translation gives CASSRPGLGVLEQY. The whole CDR3 protein is CASSRPGLGVLEQYF.

Points on this clone: Mouse names are used for the genes. The CDR3 end falls 1 residue outside the read, so it is completed with the germline J gene. This chain uses TRBV23 with TRBJ2-7; the table's D call, TRBD1, was not checked against the DNA. The CDR3 runs to 12 residues. The V gene's germline CDR1 is KGHTA and CDR2 FQNQQP. The CDR3 protein is CSSSHRGREQYF. Incomplete CDR3 DNA: TGCTCCAGCAGTCACAGGGGGCGGGAACAGTAC.

This clone occurred a few times. Gene names are the mouse ones. The read stops 1 residue short of the end of the CDR3; the missing end is completed from the germline J gene. This rearrangement joins TRBV16 to TRBJ2-1; D could derive from TRBD1 or TRBD2 (5 bases each). This CDR3 is 16 amino acids long. CDR1 and CDR2 (germline): SGHSA, FRNQAP. The ends were cut back, 2 bases at V and 3 bases at J, with 14 bases in the middle. Incomplete CDR3 DNA: TGTGCAAGCAGCTTAAAAGCCCGGGGGTTCTATGCTGAGCAGTTC. Protein: CASSLKARGFYAEQF. The CDR3 reads in full as CASSLKARGFYAEQFF. Full variable domain (rest looked up from reference TRBV16 and TRBJ2-1): NAGVIQTPRHKVTGKGQEATLWCEPISGHSAVFWYRQTIVQGLEFLTYFRNQAPIDDSGMPKERFSAQMPNQSHSTLKIQSTQPQDSAVYLCASSLKARGFYAEQFFGPGTRLTVL.

Turning to this clone: Gene names denote mouse genes. CDR3 sequence: CASSMDWGSSYEQYF. The sequenced CDR3 bases are TGTGCCAGCAGTATGGACTGGGGAAGCTCCTATGAACAGTAC. This sequence joins TRBV13-2 and TRBJ2-7; 9 bases are a match to TRBD2. The read ends 1 residue shy of where the CDR3 ends; the end is completed using the germline J gene. The length of the CDR3 is 15 residues. Germline CDR1 and CDR2: NNHNN and SYGAGS (reference sequence). V lost 7 bases, J lost 0 bases, and 8 bases stayed unmatched.

About this clone itself: Gene names follow the mouse nomenclature. The CDR3 end lies 1 residue beyond the end of the read and is filled in from the germline J gene. This chain joins TRBV23 and TRBJ2-1. The CDR3 totals 12 residues. Germline-derived CDR1 and CDR2 are KGHTA and FQNQQP. The CDR3 DNA, read in part, is TGCTCCAGCAGTACGGTCTATGCTGAGCAGTTC. This codes for CSSSTVYAEQF. The whole CDR3 reads CSSSTVYAEQFF.

As to this clone: These gene names are mouse names. From the germline J gene comes the end of the CDR3, since the read stops 1 residue before it. This chain connects TRBV13-1 to TRBJ2-7; 11 positions match TRBD2. CDR1 is NSHNY and CDR2 is SYGAGN in the germline V gene. The length of the CDR3 is 15 residues. V trimming: 0 bases; J trimming: 4 bases; junction bases outside the gene matches: 3. The CDR3 loop reads CASSDGLGGIYEQYF. Partial CDR3 DNA: TGTGCCAGCAGTGATGGACTGGGGGGGATTTATGAACAGTAC.

A remark on this clone: Here the gene names and germline are mouse. Sequencing ends 1 residue short of the CDR3 end; the germline J gene provides the rest. The rearrangement uses TRBV24 and TRBJ2-2; D not certain. CDR3 length: 15 residues. V lost 0 bases to trimming and J lost 1 base, with 6 bases between them. Germline CDR1 reads KGHTA; CDR2 reads FRNEEI. CDR3 residues: CASSLYKGNTGQLYF. The CDR3 bases that were read are TGTGCCAGCAGTCTGTATAAGGGAAACACCGGGCAGCTCTAC.

This clone was observed a few times. Gene and germline names: mouse. Coverage ceases 1 residue before the CDR3 finishes, and the germline J gene fills in the end. The chain combines TRBV23 with TRBJ2-7. The CDR3 spans 12 residues. CDR1 KGHTA and CDR2 FQNQQP come from the germline V gene. The CDR3 sequence: CSSSQFSYEQYF. The CDR3 bases that were read are TGCTCCAGCAGTCAATTCTCCTATGAACAGTAC.